Sequencing of this T cell receptor (beta chain) was carried out in a study of OX40 agonist ivuxolimab in advanced cancers. There are 13 residues in the CDR3. V dropped 2 bases and J dropped 1 base, with 5 bases sitting between them. Germline V gives CDR1 MNHEY, CDR2 SVGAGI. Clones were sequenced by immunoSEQ multiplex PCR, and TCRdb holds only the in-frame ones, with some missing. This table has about 15,000 clones, approximately 84% appearing once. The clonotype originates from an adult with an advanced solid tumor such as melanoma, head and neck, liver or kidney cancer. The chain is built from TRBV6-5 and TRBJ1-1; D not resolved. The sample was CD4+ or CD8+ T cells sorted from blood, taken in a trial of the OX40 agonist ivuxolimab. The CDR3 DNA follows: TGTGCCAGCAGTTACCGTACGAACACTGAAGCTTTCTTT. It encodes CASSYRTNTEAFF.